Included here is one T cell receptor (beta chain) sequence, with context. Its antigen is undetermined. The data originate from a study of identical twins. V was pared by 3 bases and J by 8 bases, with 11 bases between. Looked up from germline, CDR1 is SGHTA and CDR2 is FQGNSA. The CDR3 is 13 residues long. TCRdb re-called the 5' RACE reads with MiXCR, one entry per CDR3 protein. The table lists hundreds of thousands of distinct CDR3 sequences, 8% to 9.5% of them singletons. Study results and limitations: Cord blood's abundant beta clonotypes had fewer insertions, unlike memory repertoires.

The same data also contributed to another study, on yellow fever vaccine responses in identical twins.

Sequencing used CD8+ T cells sorted from blood. The clonotype comes from a woman aged 18-30 years in good health. The chain links TRBV7-2 to TRBJ2-1; the D is unclear. CDR3 protein: CASSFRSFDEQFF. CDR3 nucleotide sequence: TGTGCCAGCAGCTTTCGGAGTTTCGATGAGCAGTTCTTC. The whole variable domain, remainder taken from reference TRBV7-2 and TRBJ2-1, is GAGVSQSPSNKVTEKGKDVELRCDPISGHTALYWYRQSLGQGLEFLIYFQGNSAPDKSGLPSDRFSAERTGGSVSTLTIQRTQQEDSAVYLCASSFRSFDEQFFGPGTRLTVL.